Sequencing of this TCR beta chain was carried out in a study of neurological immune-mediated disorders. The CDR3 spans 15 residues. V lost 5 bases and J lost 7; bases outside the gene matches: 12. CDR1 DFQATT and CDR2 SNEGSKA come from the germline V gene (reference sequence). The making of cDNA relied on 5'RACE with 10-nucleotide random UMIs. TCRdb recomputed calls from the 5' RACE reads with MiXCR, one row per CDR3 protein. Of 40,000 to 60,000 distinct CDR3 sequences in the sample, approximately 14% were seen once. Specified time point: longitudinal time-point 2. In this sample, this clonotype is medium-sized (0.01 to 0.1%).

The V call is TRBV20-1, the J call TRBJ2-1; the match to TRBD1 covers 9 bases. Specimen: PBMCs. This TCR was recovered from a male donor with HTLV-1-associated myelopathy (HAM/TSP). The CDR3 loop is CSAQRLDRGENEQFF. CDR3 DNA sequence: TGCAGTGCTCAAAGACTGGACAGGGGAGAGAATGAGCAGTTCTTC.